Below are 21 T cell receptor beta chains sequenced from a single sample in a study of kidney transplant recipient with SARS-CoV-2 infection. MiXCR was run by TCRdb on the reads, yielding one entry per CDR3 protein. Of 250,000 or so distinct CDR3 sequences listed, 29% are singletons. The specimen comprised a blood sample, sampled at baseline and between days 110 and 120 from a kidney transplant recipient. Receptor source: a male patient between 25 and 40 years old who had COVID-19 and was a kidney transplant recipient. The graft donor may be the source of some T cells.

There are many counts of this clonotype. This rearrangement joins TRBV6-5 to TRBJ2-7; 8 bases match TRBD2. The ends lost 0 bases at V and 3 bases at J; junction bases unmatched: 4. The germline CDR1 and CDR2 sequences are MNHEY and SVGAGI. The CDR3 extends over 15 amino acids. CDR3 residues: CASSYSSSGSYEQYF. The CDR3 bases are TGTGCCAGCAGTTACTCGTCGAGCGGGAGCTACGAGCAGTACTTC.

The chain links TRBV6-5 to TRBJ1-6, with unresolved D. CDR3 length equals 16 residues. With 2 bases removed from V and 0 bases from J, the gap between germline ends came to 8 bases. Germline V lookup: CDR1 MNHEY, CDR2 SVGAGI. The DNA for the CDR3 is TGTGCCAGCAGTTACACGGGGATCTCCTATAATTCACCCCTCCACTTT. It encodes CASSYTGISYNSPLHF.

This clonotype was detected only once. A much larger clone differs by one base, so this may be a read error. The chain recombines TRBV24-1 with TRBJ1-2; no firm D call. The CDR3 extends over 17 amino acids. Trimming shortened V by 6 bases and J by 4 bases, and 23 bases separated the two germline ends. The germline V gene encodes CDR1 KGHDR and CDR2 SFDVKD. CDR3 DNA sequence: TGTGCCACCAGTAGAACGAGTAGTATCAGAAAGACCTATGGCTACACCTTC. Its translation: CATSRTSSIRKTYGYTF.

This clonotype occurred many times. The rearrangement uses TRBV10-2 and TRBJ1-3, with no clear D. The CDR3 spans 13 residues. V lost 5 bases to trimming and J lost 1 base, with 6 bases between them. CDR1 WSHSY and CDR2 SAAADI come from the germline V gene. The chain's CDR3 is CASSPASGNTIYF. CDR3 DNA: TGCGCCAGCAGTCCAGCATCTGGAAACACCATATATTTT.

V and J are TRBV20-1 and TRBJ2-1; 7 bases are shared with TRBD1. The V gene's germline CDR1 is DFQATT and CDR2 SNEGSKA (reference sequence). The V segment lost 5 bases and the J segment 9 bases; nucleotides outside the gene matches: 7. The CDR3 sequence is 12 residues long. The CDR3 DNA is TGCAGTGCTTACAGGGGATCGACTGAGCAGTTCTTC. This sequence encodes CSAYRGSTEQFF.

This clonotype was found many times. This chain uses TRBV19 with TRBJ1-2, with a tentative D call TRBD1 (5 bases). Trimming pared 5 bases from V and 4 bases from J, leaving 23 bases between. This CDR3 has 17 residues. Germline V gives CDR1 LNHDA, CDR2 SQIVND (reference sequence). CDR3 sequence: CASSQARTNRKTYGYTF. Here the CDR3 DNA reads TGTGCCAGTAGTCAGGCGCGGACAAATCGAAAGACCTATGGCTACACCTTC.

With respect to this clonotype: A much larger clone is a single base away; this may be a read error. The rearrangement uses TRBV3-1 and TRBJ1-2, with unresolved D. Germline V lookup: CDR1 LGHDT, CDR2 YNNKEL (reference sequence). CDR3 length equals 15 residues. CDR3 sequence reads: CASSQMGVANYGYIF. The CDR3 nucleotides read TGTGCCAGCAGCCAGATGGGAGTAGCTAACTATGGCTACATCTTC.

This clonotype was seen repeatedly, ten times or more. The chain links TRBV7-8 to TRBJ2-3; D is undetermined. The V end was cut by 5 bases, the J end by 6 bases, with 6 bases between. Per the germline V gene, CDR1 is SGHVS and CDR2 is FQNEAQ. This CDR3 has 11 amino acids. The CDR3 spells CASSLLDTQYF. The CDR3 bases are TGTGCCAGCAGCCTCCTGGATACGCAGTATTTT. Based on the CDR3 plus reference TRBV7-8 and TRBJ2-3, the full variable domain is GAGVSQSPRYKVAKRGQDVALRCDPISGHVSLFWYQQALGQGPEFLTYFQNEAQLDKSGLPSDRFFAERPEGSVSTLKIQRTQQEDSAVYLCASSLLDTQYFGPGTRLTVL.

This clonotype showed up many times. The chain couples TRBV27 to TRBJ1-2; 9 bases are shared with TRBD1. This CDR3 spans 13 amino acids. Per germline, CDR1 MNHEY and CDR2 SMNVEV (reference sequence). V was clipped by 6 bases and J by 5 bases; unmatched bases: 4. The chain's CDR3 is CASSRTGEYGYTF. CDR3 nucleotide sequence: TGTGCCAGCAGCCGGACAGGGGAATATGGCTACACCTTC.

The sample holds many counts of this clonotype. This chain links TRBV4-1 with TRBJ1-5; D call uncertain. Deletions cut 0 bases from V and 1 base from J, with 4 bases between. Germline CDR1 reads MGHRA; CDR2 reads YSYEKL. This CDR3 region has 14 residues. For the CDR3, the DNA is TGCGCCAGCAGCCAAGAACAGAGCAATCAGCCCCAGCATTTT. Amino acid sequence: CASSQEQSNQPQHF.

This clonotype was observed many times. V and J are TRBV5-1 and TRBJ2-2; the match to TRBD2 covers 7 bases. CDR1 is SGHRS and CDR2 is YFSETQ in the germline V gene. The CDR3 is 15 residues long. The trim removed 3 bases at V and 4 bases at J, leaving 6 bases unmatched. CDR3 coding DNA: TGCGCCAGCAGCTCGACTAGCCGAGTCACCGGGGAGCTGTTTTTT. This codes for CASSSTSRVTGELFF.

The genes are TRBV27 and TRBJ2-3, with TRBD2 matching 7 bases. The V gene's germline CDR1 is MNHEY and CDR2 SMNVEV (reference sequence). Trimming took 2 bases from V and 10 from J; bases not matched to a gene: 3. The CDR3 is 12 amino acids. The CDR3 loop is CASSLGGVAQYF. The CDR3 DNA sequence: TGTGCCAGCAGTTTAGGGGGGGTCGCGCAGTATTTT.

This clonotype occurred a few times. The CDR3 is CASRGQAIYGYTF. DNA of the CDR3: TGTGCCAGCCGCGGACAGGCGATTTATGGCTACACCTTC. This rearrangement joins TRBV12-3 or TRBV12-4 to TRBJ1-2; 7 bases agree with TRBD1. The V gene end was trimmed by 8 bases and the J gene end by 5 bases; junction bases not matched to a gene: 8. This CDR3 has 13 amino acids.

The table lists this clonotype with many counts. The CDR3 DNA sequence: TGTGCCAGCTCACTAAGCTATGGCTACACCTTC. Protein: CASSLSYGYTF. This chain joins TRBV18 and TRBJ1-2, with D hard to call. The ends were cut back, 4 bases at V and 4 bases at J, with 4 bases in the middle. Germline values: CDR1 KGHSH, CDR2 LQKENI. The CDR3 contains 11 residues.

The genes are TRBV21-1 and TRBJ2-4. TRBV21-1 is flagged as a pseudogene. This CDR3 contains 17 residues. As DNA, the CDR3 is TGTGCCAGCAGAGCAGGAATAGCTACAGCAAGAAAAAACATTCAGTACTTC. Protein: CASRAGIATARKNIQYF.

A remark on this clonotype: This may be a read error: a much more frequent sequence differs by one nucleotide. The CDR3, as DNA: TGTGCCAGCAGCCGACGGACTTTCTCCTACAATGAGCAGTTCTTC. This codes for CASSRRTFSYNEQFF. The chain couples TRBV3-1 to TRBJ2-1; D is possibly TRBD2 (5 bases). CDR1 and CDR2 (germline): LGHDT, YNNKEL (reference sequence). The CDR3 loop spans 15 amino acids. Between the trimmed V and J ends, which lost 4 bases and 0 bases, there was a span of 10 bases.

A note on this clonotype: Just one base apart from a much larger clone, this may be a read error. The rearrangement joins TRBV6-1 to TRBJ1-1; maybe TRBD1 (6 bases). This CDR3 contains 13 residues. Looked up from germline, CDR1 is MNHNS and CDR2 is SASEGT. CDR3: CANSEQGFTEAFF. As DNA, the CDR3 is TGTGCCAACAGTGAACAGGGCTTCACTGAAGCTTTCTTT.

The chain has TRBV15 and TRBJ2-4; D not resolved. The CDR3 covers 13 residues. Germline CDR1 is LNHNV and CDR2 is YYDKDF (reference sequence). Trimming left V 0 bases short and J 8 bases short, with 8 bases between. As DNA, the CDR3 is TGTGCCACCAGCAGAGACCCTGGGGACATTCAGTACTTC. Translating it yields CATSRDPGDIQYF.

Only one count was recorded for this clonotype. The rearrangement links TRBV6-5 to TRBJ1-2; D gene unclear. The germline V and J ends were trimmed by 8 bases and 4 bases, with 17 bases remaining between them. This CDR3 spans 14 amino acids. CDR1 is MNHEY, CDR2 SVGAGI, per germline. The CDR3 region is CASGPRVAPYGYTF. In nucleotides, the CDR3 is TGTGCCAGCGGTCCTCGGGTAGCCCCCTATGGCTACACCTTC.

This rearrangement joins TRBV5-5 to TRBJ1-2; D ambiguous. The CDR3 is made up of 16 amino acids. Between the trimmed V and J ends, which lost 10 bases and 4 bases, there was a span of 26 bases. Germline V gene data show CDR1 as SGHKS and CDR2 as YYEKEE (reference sequence). The CDR3 here is CAGTPHVSRKTYGYTF. The CDR3 nucleotides are TGTGCCGGCACGCCTCATGTCTCGCGAAAGACCTATGGCTACACCTTC.

With regard to this clonotype: This may stem from a read error, because a much larger clone lies one nucleotide away. The V gene is TRBV28, the J gene TRBJ2-5; 8 positions agree with TRBD2. The DNA matches TRBJ2-7 better at its end, which makes the J call doubtful. The germline gives CDR1 MDHEN, CDR2 SYDVKM. There are 14 residues in the CDR3. This chain's CDR3 is CASSGAGGPYEQYF. In DNA, the CDR3 is TGTGCCAGCAGCGGGGCGGGAGGTCCCTACGAGCAGTACTTC.